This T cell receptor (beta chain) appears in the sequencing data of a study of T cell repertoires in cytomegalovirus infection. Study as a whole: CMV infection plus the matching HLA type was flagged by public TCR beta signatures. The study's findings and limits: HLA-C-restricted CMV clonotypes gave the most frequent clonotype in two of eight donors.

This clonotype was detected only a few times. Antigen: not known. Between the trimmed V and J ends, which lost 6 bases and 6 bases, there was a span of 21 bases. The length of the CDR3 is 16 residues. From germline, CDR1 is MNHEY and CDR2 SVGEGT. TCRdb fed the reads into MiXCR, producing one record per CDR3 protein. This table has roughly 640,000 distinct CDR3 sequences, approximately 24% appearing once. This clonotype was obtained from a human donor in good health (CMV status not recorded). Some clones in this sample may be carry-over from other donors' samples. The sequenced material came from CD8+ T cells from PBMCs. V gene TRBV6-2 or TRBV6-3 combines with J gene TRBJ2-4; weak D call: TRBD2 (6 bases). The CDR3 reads CASRPLVGGPGNIQYF. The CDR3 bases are TGTGCCAGCAGACCCCTTGTGGGGGGACCGGGAAACATTCAGTACTTC.